This T cell receptor (beta chain) was sequenced during a study of response to subunit inactivated influenza vaccine. General observations from the study: The authors put forward the suggestion that each seasonal influenza vaccination may bring in only a limited number of new T cells.

TCRdb independently ran MiXCR on the RT-PCR reads; one entry per CDR3 protein. The table shows about 700,000 distinct CDR3 sequences, with around 14% occurring only once. Concerning this clonotype: Its target is not known.

The sequencing here drew on PBMCs from blood, taken roughly 2 weeks before vaccination. This receptor was identified in a man aged 45 to 65 who received an inactivated influenza vaccine.

CDR3 protein: CASASGVGYGYTF. The CDR3 nucleotides are TGTGCCAGCGCCTCAGGCGTTGGCTATGGCTACACCTTC. The chain carries TRBV2 and TRBJ1-2, with unresolved D. This CDR3 is 13 amino acids long. Trimming pared 8 bases from V and 4 bases from J, leaving 14 bases between. Germline CDR1 and CDR2: SNHLY and FYNNEI.